The 10 T cell receptor beta chains presented below share a single source sample, sequenced in a study of cytomegalovirus exposure and HLA in healthy donors. Vbeta (60) and Jbeta (13) primers were used in the PCR. The data were produced by immunoSEQ multiplex PCR, yet TCRdb's version contains in-frame clones alone and is incomplete. The table lists some 210,000 clones, roughly four fifths of them singletons. The sequencing sample was made of PBMCs. The receptors shown here come from a woman aged 30 to 39 in good health and CMV-seropositive.

The chain joins TRBV14 to TRBJ1-6; D might be TRBD1 (6 bases). V lost 6 bases and J lost 5, with 11 bases in between. CDR1 is SGHDN and CDR2 is FVKESK in the germline V gene. This CDR3 has 14 residues. The CDR3 DNA reads TGTGCCAGCAGGGAGACAGGAAATAATTCACCCCTCCACTTT. It translates to CASRETGNNSPLHF.

The chain is built from TRBV7-2 and TRBJ2-5, with D perhaps TRBD2 (6 bases). Trimming pared 5 bases from V and 2 bases from J, leaving 12 bases between. The CDR3 runs to 14 residues. The germline gives CDR1 SGHTA, CDR2 FQGNSA. As DNA, the CDR3 is TGTGCCAGCAGCCCAGGGACTTTTCAAGAGACCCAGTACTTC. This codes for CASSPGTFQETQYF.

This rearrangement joins TRBV7-9 to TRBJ2-3; D unresolved. Looked up from germline, CDR1 is SEHNR and CDR2 is FQNEAQ (reference sequence). The CDR3 runs to 16 residues. Trimming stripped 5 bases from V and 2 bases from J, with 17 bases between. DNA of the CDR3: TGTGCCAGCAGCCACCTCCCCAGTGGTATCACAGATACGCAGTATTTT. Translated: CASSHLPSGITDTQYF.

The chain is built from TRBV5-1 and TRBJ2-2, with a possible D match to TRBD2 (6 bases). CDR1 is SGHRS and CDR2 is YFSETQ in the germline V gene. V was trimmed by 3 bases and J by 4 bases, leaving 10 bases between them. CDR3 length: 14 amino acids. The DNA for the CDR3 is TGCGCCAGCAGCTCGGGAGCAGGCACCGGGGAGCTGTTTTTT. Its translation: CASSSGAGTGELFF.

This rearrangement joins TRBV6-1 to TRBJ1-2, with 9 bases matching TRBD1. The CDR3 consists of 14 residues. Looked up from germline, CDR1 is MNHNS and CDR2 is SASEGT. After removal of 6 bases from V and 8 bases from J, the junction contained 10 bases not matched to a gene. CDR3: CASSFGQGNLGYTF. The CDR3 DNA reads TGTGCCAGCAGCTTTGGACAGGGGAACTTGGGCTACACCTTC.

This clone was recorded a few times. CDR3 sequence reads: CASRLAGGTEAFF. Written as DNA, the CDR3 is TGTGCCAGCAGACTGGCAGGGGGCACTGAAGCTTTCTTT. This chain links TRBV28 with TRBJ1-1; 7 bases map to TRBD1. There are 13 residues in the CDR3. J was trimmed by 4 bases and V by 6 bases; bases with no gene match: 5. Germline V CDR1 and CDR2: MDHEN, SYDVKM.

This clone was detected only a few times. This CDR3 is CARRVGGEAFF. In DNA, the CDR3 is TGTGCCAGAAGGGTCGGGGGGGAAGCTTTCTTT. J is TRBJ1-1 and V is TRBV7-5. TRBV7-5 has pseudogene status. The length of the CDR3 is 11 residues.

The chain links TRBV6-5 to TRBJ1-5; D uncertain. Germline V gives CDR1 MNHEY, CDR2 SVGAGI. The CDR3 loop spans 15 amino acids. The ends were cut back, 5 bases at V and 4 bases at J, with 15 bases in the middle. This CDR3 reads CASSPDGNLNQPQHF. In DNA form, the CDR3 reads TGTGCCAGCAGTCCTGACGGGAACCTTAATCAGCCCCAGCATTTT.

The gene calls are TRBV5-4 and TRBJ2-3, with a weak D call TRBD2 (5 bases). V was cut by 3 bases and J by 0 bases, with 11 bases left in between. The germline CDR1 and CDR2 sequences are SGHNT and YYREEE (reference sequence). The CDR3 sequence is 15 residues long. This CDR3 is CASSSGSWSTDTQYF. The DNA of the CDR3 is TGTGCCAGCAGCTCGGGAAGTTGGAGCACAGATACGCAGTATTTT. Full variable domain (outside the CDR3, taken from reference TRBV5-4 and TRBJ2-3): ETGVTQSPTHLIKTRGQQVTLRCSSQSGHNTVSWYQQALGQGPQFIFQYYREEENGRGNFPPRFSGLQFPNYSSELNVNALELDDSALYLCASSSGSWSTDTQYFGPGTRLTVL.

This clone appeared a few times. This rearrangement joins TRBV4-2 to TRBJ2-6; 7 bases agree with TRBD1. V shed 2 bases, J shed 4 bases, and the junction held 8 bases outside the gene matches. CDR3 length equals 17 residues. From germline, CDR1 is LGHNA and CDR2 YNFKEQ. The DNA of the CDR3 is TGTGCCAGCAGCCAACTACAGGGGAGAACAGGGGCCAACGTCCTGACTTTC. Residues: CASSQLQGRTGANVLTF.